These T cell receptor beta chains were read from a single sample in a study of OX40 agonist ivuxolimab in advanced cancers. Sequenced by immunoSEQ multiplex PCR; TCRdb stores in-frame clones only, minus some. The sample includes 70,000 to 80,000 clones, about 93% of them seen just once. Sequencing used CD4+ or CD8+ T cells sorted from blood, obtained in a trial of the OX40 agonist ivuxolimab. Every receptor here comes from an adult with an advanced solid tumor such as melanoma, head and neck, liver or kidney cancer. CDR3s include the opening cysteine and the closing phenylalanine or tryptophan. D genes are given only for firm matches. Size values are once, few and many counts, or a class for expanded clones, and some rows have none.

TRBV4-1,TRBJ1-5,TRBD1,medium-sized,TGCGCCAGCAGCCAAGATCCACAGGGGCCGGGGTATCAGCCCCAGCATTTT,CASSQDPQGPGYQPQHF
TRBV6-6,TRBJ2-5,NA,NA,TGTGCCAGCAGTCAATTAGTGGGAGAGACCCAGTACTTC,CASSQLVGETQYF
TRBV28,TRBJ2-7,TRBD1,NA,TGTGCCAGCAGTTTCTCCGGACAGGGGGCGTACGAGCAGTACTTC,CASSFSGQGAYEQYF
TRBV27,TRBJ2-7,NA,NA,TGTGCCAGCAGTAAGGCCTTTACCTACGAGCAGTACTTC,CASSKAFTYEQYF
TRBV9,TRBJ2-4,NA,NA,TGTGCCAGCAGCTACGGAGTAGCCAAAAACATTCAGTACTTC,CASSYGVAKNIQYF
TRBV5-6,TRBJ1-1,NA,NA,TGTGCCAGCAGCTCCCCTACGGGACATATCATGAACACTGAAGCTTTCTTT,CASSSPTGHIMNTEAFF
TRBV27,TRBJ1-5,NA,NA,TGTGCCAGCAGCAATCTTGGCGGTCAGCCCCAGCATTTT,CASSNLGGQPQHF
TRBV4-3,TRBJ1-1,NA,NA,TGCGCCAGCAGCAAGGGGGGGAGTGGCACTGAAGCTTTCTTT,CASSKGGSGTEAFF
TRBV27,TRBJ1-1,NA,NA,TGTGCCAGCAGTTTTAGGAAGGGGAGGACGAACACTGAAGCTTTCTTT,CASSFRKGRTNTEAFF
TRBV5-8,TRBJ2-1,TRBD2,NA,TGTGCCAGCAGCCCAGGGACTAGCGGGAGTAATGAGCAGTTCTTC,CASSPGTSGSNEQFF
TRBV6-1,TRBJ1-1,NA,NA,TGTGCCAGCAGGTCTCGGATTACTGAAGCTTTCTTT,CASRSRITEAFF
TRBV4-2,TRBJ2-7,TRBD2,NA,TGTGCCAGCAGCCCCGGACTAGACCCCTACGAGCAGTACTTC,CASSPGLDPYEQYF
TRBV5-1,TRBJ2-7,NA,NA,TGCGCCAGCAGCTTGTATTCCGGGGACTACGAGCAGTACTTC,CASSLYSGDYEQYF
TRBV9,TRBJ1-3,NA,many,TGTGCCAGCAGCGTAGAGGGGGCTGGAAACACCATATATTTT,CASSVEGAGNTIYF
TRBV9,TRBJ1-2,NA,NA,TGTGCCAGCAGCGAGGCGGACAGACTCTATGGCTACACCTTC,CASSEADRLYGYTF
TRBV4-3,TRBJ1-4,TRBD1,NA,TGCGCCAGCAGCCCCAGTGCAGGGGGCTTTGAGGAAAAACTGTTTTTT,CASSPSAGGFEEKLFF
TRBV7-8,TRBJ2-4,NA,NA,TGTGCCAGCAGCCAGAAGAGCTGGGCCAAAAACATTCAGTACTTC,CASSQKSWAKNIQYF
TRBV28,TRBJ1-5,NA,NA,TGTGCCAGCAGTTCCATTCGGGGGTATAGCAATCAGCCCCAGCATTTT,CASSSIRGYSNQPQHF
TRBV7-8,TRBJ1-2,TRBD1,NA,TGTGCCAGCAGCTTAGGACCAGGGGGCAAGGGTGGCTACACCTTC,CASSLGPGGKGGYTF
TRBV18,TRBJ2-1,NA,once,TGTGCCAGCTCACCCGGGGCTTACAATGAGCAGTTCTTC,CASSPGAYNEQFF
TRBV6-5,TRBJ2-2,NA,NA,TGTGCCAGCAGTTACTTCGGCAGCCCCGGGGAGCTGTTTTTT,CASSYFGSPGELFF
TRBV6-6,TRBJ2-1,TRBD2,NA,TGTGCCAGCAGCCTAACTCCGGGACTAGCGGTCAATGAGCAGTTCTTC,CASSLTPGLAVNEQFF
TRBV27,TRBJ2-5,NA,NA,TGTGCCAGCAGCCGCCGGGACGGCCAAGAGACCCAGTACTTC,CASSRRDGQETQYF
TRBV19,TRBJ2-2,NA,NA,TGTGCCAGTAGTATGTGGTTACGAACCGGGGAGCTGTTTTTT,CASSMWLRTGELFF
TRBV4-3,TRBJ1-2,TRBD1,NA,TGCGCCAGCAGCCAAGGGGACAGGGAAGACTATGGCTACACCTTC,CASSQGDREDYGYTF
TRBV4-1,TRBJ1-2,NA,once,TGCGCCAGCAGCCAAGATTTGGGTAAGGGATATTGGGGCTACACCTTC,CASSQDLGKGYWGYTF
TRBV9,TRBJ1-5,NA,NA,TGTGCCAGCAGCAGATCCGGGGCGGGCCAGCCCCAGCATTTT,CASSRSGAGQPQHF
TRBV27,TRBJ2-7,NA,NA,TGTGCCAGCAGTCCCCGTGGGGGTGATTACGAGCAGTACTTC,CASSPRGGDYEQYF
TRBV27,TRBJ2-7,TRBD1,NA,TGTGCCAGCAGTTTAATCCGGGACAGATACGAGCAGTACTTC,CASSLIRDRYEQYF
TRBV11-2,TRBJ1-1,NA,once,TGTGCCAGCAGCTTGGTGCCCACAGGGAACACTGAAGCTTTCTTT,CASSLVPTGNTEAFF
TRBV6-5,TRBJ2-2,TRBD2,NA,TGTGCCAGCAGACCGGGACTAGATATTCCCGGGGAGCTGTTTTTT,CASRPGLDIPGELFF
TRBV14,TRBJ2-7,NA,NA,TGTGCCAGCAGCCAAGGCGTTTCCTACGAGCAGTACTTC,CASSQGVSYEQYF
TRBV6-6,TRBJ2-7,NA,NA,TGTGCCACTACAAGTTCCTACGAGCAGTACTTC,CATTSSYEQYF
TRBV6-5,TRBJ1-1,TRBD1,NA,TGTGCCAGCAGTCCCGGGACAGACAACACTGAAGCTTTCTTT,CASSPGTDNTEAFF
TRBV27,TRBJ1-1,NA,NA,TGTGCCAGCAGTATACTTGGGGCGTCAGAAGCTTTCTTT,CASSILGASEAFF
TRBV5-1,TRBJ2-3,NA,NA,TGCGCCAGCAGCTTGGTACCAAGACAGACTAACACAGATACGCAGTATTTT,CASSLVPRQTNTDTQYF
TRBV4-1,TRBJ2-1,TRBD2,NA,TGCGCCAGCAGCCAAGTGACTAGCAGTGAGCAGTTCTTC,CASSQVTSSEQFF
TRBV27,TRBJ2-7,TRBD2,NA,TGTGCCAGCAGTTTGAGGCTAGCGGGACCCTACGAGCAGTACTTC,CASSLRLAGPYEQYF
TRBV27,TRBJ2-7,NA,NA,TGTGCCAGCAGTTTAGGGGCAGGGGATCGGGAGCAGTACTTC,CASSLGAGDREQYF
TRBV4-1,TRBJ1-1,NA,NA,TGCGCCAGCAGCCAAGATTTGTCGAGGGGCACTGAAGCTTTCTTT,CASSQDLSRGTEAFF
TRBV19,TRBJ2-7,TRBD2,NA,TGTGCCAGTAGTATAGATGGAGCGGGGGCGGTGTACGAGCAGTACTTC,CASSIDGAGAVYEQYF